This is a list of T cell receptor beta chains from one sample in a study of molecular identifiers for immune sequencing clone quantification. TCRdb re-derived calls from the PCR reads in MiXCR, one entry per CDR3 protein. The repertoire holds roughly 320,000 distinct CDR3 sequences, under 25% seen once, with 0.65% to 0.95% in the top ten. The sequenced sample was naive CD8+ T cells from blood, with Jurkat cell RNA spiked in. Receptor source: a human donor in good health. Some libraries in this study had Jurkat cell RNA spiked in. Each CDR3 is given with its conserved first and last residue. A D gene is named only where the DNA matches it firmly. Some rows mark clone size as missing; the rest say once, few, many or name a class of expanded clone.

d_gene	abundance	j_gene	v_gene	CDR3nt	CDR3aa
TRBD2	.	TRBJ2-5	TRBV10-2	TGCGCCAGCAGCGCGGCTCTTGGACTAGCCTCAGAGACCCAGTACTTC	CASSAALGLASETQYF
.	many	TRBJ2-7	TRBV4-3	TGCGCCAGCAGCCCGGGACACAGCTCCTACGAGCAGTACTTC	CASSPGHSSYEQYF
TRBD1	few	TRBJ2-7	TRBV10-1	TGCGCCAGCAGTTGGAGGACAGGGGCCCACCTAGGGTGCGAGCAGTACTTC	CASSWRTGAHLGCEQYF
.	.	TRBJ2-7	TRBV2	TGTGCCAGCAGTGAAGGGTATTCTCGGTCCTACGAGCAGTACTTC	CASSEGYSRSYEQYF
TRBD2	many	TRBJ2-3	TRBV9	TGTGCCAGCAGCGTGCCACTAGCGGGAGGACCAGATACGCAGTATTTT	CASSVPLAGGPDTQYF
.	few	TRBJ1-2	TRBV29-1	TGCAGCGTTGAACAGGCTTATGGCTACACCTTC	CSVEQAYGYTF
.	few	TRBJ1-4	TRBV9	TGTGCCAGCAGCGTAGGCGGGATGGGTGAAAGACTGTTTTTT	CASSVGGMGERLFF
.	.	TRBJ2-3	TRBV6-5	TGTGCCAGCAGTTACGGACAGACCACAGATACGCAGTATTTT	CASSYGQTTDTQYF
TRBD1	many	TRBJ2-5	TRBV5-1	TGCGCCAGCAGCTTTGGACAGGGGATAGAGACCCAGTACTTC	CASSFGQGIETQYF
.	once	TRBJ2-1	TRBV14	TGTGCCAGCAGCCCCTCCGCTACTCTAGCCATCGATGAGCAGTTCTTC	CASSPSATLAIDEQFF
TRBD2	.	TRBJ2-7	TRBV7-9	TGTGCCAGCATCCCCGAGGGGACTAGCGGCTACGAGCAGTACTTC	CASIPEGTSGYEQYF
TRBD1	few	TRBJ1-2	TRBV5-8	TGTGCCAGCAATCCGCGGGACAGGGGAAAAGCTAACTATGGCTACACCTTC	CASNPRDRGKANYGYTF
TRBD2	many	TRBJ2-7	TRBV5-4	TGTGCCAGCAGCCCCCGGAGTAGCGGGAGCTACGAGCAGTACTTC	CASSPRSSGSYEQYF
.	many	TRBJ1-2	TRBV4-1	TGCGCCAGCAGCCAAGATTCGGGCGGAACTAACTATGGCTACACCTTC	CASSQDSGGTNYGYTF
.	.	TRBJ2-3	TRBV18	TGTGCCAGCACGCGAACGACAGGCCTCACAGATACGCAGTATTTT	CASTRTTGLTDTQYF
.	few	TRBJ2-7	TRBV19	TGTGCCAGTAGGCGGGACCTCTCCTACGAGCAGTACTTC	CASRRDLSYEQYF
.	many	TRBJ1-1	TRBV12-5	TGTGCTAGTGCCCCATTGGTCACTGAAGCTTTCTTT	CASAPLVTEAFF
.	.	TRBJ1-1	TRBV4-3	TGCGCCAGCAGCCAACCGGGACATGGCACTGAAGCTTTCTTT	CASSQPGHGTEAFF
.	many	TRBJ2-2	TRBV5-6	TGTGCCAGCAGCTTTCTGAGGGCTCCCACGAACACCGGGGAGCTGTTTTTT	CASSFLRAPTNTGELFF
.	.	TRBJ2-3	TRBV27	TGTGCCAGCAAGGGACTGGTTAGCACAGATACGCAGTATTTT	CASKGLVSTDTQYF
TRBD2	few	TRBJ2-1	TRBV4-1	TGCGCCAGCAGCCAAGAAGGACTAGGACTCTACAATGAGCAGTTCTTC	CASSQEGLGLYNEQFF
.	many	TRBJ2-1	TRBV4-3	TGCGCCAGCAGCCACCCCGGGGGCCATGAGCAGTTCTTC	CASSHPGGHEQFF
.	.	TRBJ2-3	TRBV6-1	TGTGCCAGCAGATTATTAGAAGAGACAGATACGCAGTATTTT	CASRLLEETDTQYF
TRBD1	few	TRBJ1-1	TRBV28	TGTGCCAGCAGACACACAGGCGTCCGGGACAGGGGGCTGTATACTGAAGCTTTCTTT	CASRHTGVRDRGLYTEAFF
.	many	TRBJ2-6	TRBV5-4	TGTGCCAGCAGCTCAGGGGACTCTGGGGCCAACGTCCTGACTTTC	CASSSGDSGANVLTF
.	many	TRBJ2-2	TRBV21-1	TGTGCCAGCAACTCCGGGACAGAGCTACCCGGGGAGCTGTTTTTT	CASNSGTELPGELFF
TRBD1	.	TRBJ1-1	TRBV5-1	TGCGCCAGCAGCGAAAAGACAGGGATGAACACTGAAGCTTTCTTT	CASSEKTGMNTEAFF
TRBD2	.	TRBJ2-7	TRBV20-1	TGCAGTGCTAGAGTAGTAGCGGGGGCCTACTACGAGCAGTACTTC	CSARVVAGAYYEQYF
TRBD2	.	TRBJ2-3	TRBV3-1	TGTGCCAGCAGCCCGGGACTAGCGGGAGCGACTAGCACAGATACGCAGTATTTT	CASSPGLAGATSTDTQYF
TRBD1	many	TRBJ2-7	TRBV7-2	TGTGCCAGCAGCTTACCGGACAGGGAGTGGTACTTC	CASSLPDREWYF
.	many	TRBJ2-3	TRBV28	TGTGCCAGCAGTGCCCTGACTAGTTGGACAGATACGCAGTATTTT	CASSALTSWTDTQYF
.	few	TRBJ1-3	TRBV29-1	TGCTGCGTTGGGCACTTCTCTGGAAACACCATATATTTT	CCVGHFSGNTIYF
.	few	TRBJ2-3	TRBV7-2	TGTGCCAGCAGCTCGCAGATATATAGCGCGAGTTACACAGATACGCAGTATTTT	CASSSQIYSASYTDTQYF
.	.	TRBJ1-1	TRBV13	TGTGCCAGCAGCTTTGGCCCCCGGTTGTTTACTGAAGCTTTCTTT	CASSFGPRLFTEAFF
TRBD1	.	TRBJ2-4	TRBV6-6	TGTGCCAGCAGTTACTCAATACAGGGGGTTTCACTAGCCAAAAACATTCAGTACTTC	CASSYSIQGVSLAKNIQYF
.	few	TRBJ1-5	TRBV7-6	TGTGCCAGCAGCTTATTACAGGGAAATCAGCCCCAGCATTTT	CASSLLQGNQPQHF
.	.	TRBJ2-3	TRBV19	TGTGCCAGTAGTATTATGTCGGTAGATACGCAGTATTTT	CASSIMSVDTQYF
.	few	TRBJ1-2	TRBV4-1	TGCGCCAGCAGCCAAAATACAGGGAACTATGGCTACACCTTC	CASSQNTGNYGYTF
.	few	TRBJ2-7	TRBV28	TGTGCCAGCAGTTCCGCCAGGACGTTCTCCTACGAGCAGTACTTC	CASSSARTFSYEQYF